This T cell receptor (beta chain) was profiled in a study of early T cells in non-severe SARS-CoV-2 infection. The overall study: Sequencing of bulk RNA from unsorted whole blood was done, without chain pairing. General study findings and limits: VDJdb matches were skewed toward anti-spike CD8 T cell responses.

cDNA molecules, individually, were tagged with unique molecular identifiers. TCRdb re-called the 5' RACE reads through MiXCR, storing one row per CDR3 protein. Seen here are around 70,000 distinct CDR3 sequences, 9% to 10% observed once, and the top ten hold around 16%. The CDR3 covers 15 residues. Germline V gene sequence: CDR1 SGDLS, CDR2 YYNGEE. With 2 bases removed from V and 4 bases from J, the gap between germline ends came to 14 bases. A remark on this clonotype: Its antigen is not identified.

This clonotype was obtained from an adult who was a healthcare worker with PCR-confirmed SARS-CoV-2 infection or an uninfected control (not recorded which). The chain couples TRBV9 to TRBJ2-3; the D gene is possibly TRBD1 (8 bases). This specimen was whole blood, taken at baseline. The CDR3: CASSVSGTGPDTQYF. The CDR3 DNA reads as TGTGCCAGCAGCGTGAGCGGGACAGGACCAGATACGCAGTATTTT.